This T cell receptor beta chain came from a study of blood T cell repertoires in COVID-19. Across the study: T cells, B-cell-depleted T cells, or PBMCs supplied cDNA or gDNA.

TCRdb's table, derived via immunoSEQ multiplex PCR, lists solely in-frame clones and lacks some. The repertoire holds around 150,000 clones, around 90% seen once, with about 4.2% in the top ten. Sequencing was carried out using peripheral blood. The sequence came from a woman aged 55-70 years with active or convalescent COVID-19.

CDR3 region: CASGLKQGSTGELFF. The CDR3 nucleotides read TGTGCTAGTGGTTTGAAACAGGGAAGCACCGGGGAGCTGTTTTTT. The chain combines TRBV12-5 with TRBJ2-2; possibly TRBD1 for D (6 bases). The germline V and J ends were trimmed by 2 bases and 4 bases, with 11 bases remaining between them. The germline V gene has CDR1 LGHNT and CDR2 FRNRAP. This CDR3 has 15 residues.